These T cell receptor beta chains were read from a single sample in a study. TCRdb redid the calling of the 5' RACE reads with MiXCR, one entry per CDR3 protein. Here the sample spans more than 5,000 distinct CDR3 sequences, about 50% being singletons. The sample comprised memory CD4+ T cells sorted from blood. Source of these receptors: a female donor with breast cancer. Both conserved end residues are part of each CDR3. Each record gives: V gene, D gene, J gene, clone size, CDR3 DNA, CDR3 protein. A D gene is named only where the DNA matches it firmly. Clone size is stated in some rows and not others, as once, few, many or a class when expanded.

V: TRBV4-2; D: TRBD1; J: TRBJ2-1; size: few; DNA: TGTGCCAGCAGCCTCCGGGACAGGGGGAAGACTGAGCAGTTCTTC; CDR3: CASSLRDRGKTEQFF
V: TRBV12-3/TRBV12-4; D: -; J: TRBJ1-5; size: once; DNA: TGTGCCAGCAACTCAGCTGGGGGGCCCCAGCATTTT; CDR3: CASNSAGGPQHF
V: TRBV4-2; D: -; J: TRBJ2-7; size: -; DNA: TGTGCCAGCAGCCAGACTGGGAGCTCCTACGAGCAGTACTTC; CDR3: CASSQTGSSYEQYF